A selection of T cell receptor beta chains follows, all from one sample in a study of blood T cells in healthy people across ages. TCRdb passed the 5' RACE reads through MiXCR, listing each CDR3 protein once. This table has hundreds of thousands of distinct CDR3 sequences, 35% to 50% appearing once. The specimen sequenced was blood. All receptors come from a man of 80 years or more in good health. CDR3s include the opening cysteine and the closing phenylalanine or tryptophan. A D gene is named only where the DNA matches it firmly. The listing skips clone size in some rows; elsewhere it reads once, few, many or a size class.

V	D	size	J	DNA	CDR3
TRBV9	NA	NA	TRBJ1-2	TGTGCCAGCAGCTTCCAAAATGCGAGGGGGGACGGAAGTACCTATGGCTACACCTTC	CASSFQNARGDGSTYGYTF
TRBV25-1	NA	few	TRBJ1-2	TGTGCCAGCAGTGATGAGGGGCTAGTCTGGGGCTACACCTTC	CASSDEGLVWGYTF
TRBV27	TRBD1	NA	TRBJ1-2	TGTGCCAGCAGTCTAGGACAGGGAAGAGGCTATGGCTACACCTTC	CASSLGQGRGYGYTF
TRBV11-2	NA	many	TRBJ2-5	TGTGCCAGCAGCTTACGTAGGGGGAAGGGCGAGACCCAGTACTTC	CASSLRRGKGETQYF
TRBV6-1	NA	NA	TRBJ2-5	TGTGCCAGCACTTGTTTGGAGCTAGCCCAAGAGACCCAGTACTTC	CASTCLELAQETQYF
TRBV3-1	NA	many	TRBJ2-3	TGTGCCAGCAGCCCCCGCACAGATACGCAGTATTTT	CASSPRTDTQYF
TRBV5-1	NA	NA	TRBJ1-4	TGCGCCAGCAGCTTGGGGACGGTGATAAATGAAAAACTGTTTTTT	CASSLGTVINEKLFF
TRBV20-1	TRBD1	NA	TRBJ1-5	TGCAGTGCAAGCCTATCGACAGGGATTCAGCCCCAGCATTTT	CSASLSTGIQPQHF
TRBV6-6	NA	NA	TRBJ1-5	TGTGCCAGCATTGGGGCCTCGGGGAATCAGCCCCAGCATTTT	CASIGASGNQPQHF
TRBV12-3/TRBV12-4	NA	many	TRBJ2-7	TGTGCCAGCAGCTTAAGCCCTTCCTACGAGCAGTACTTC	CASSLSPSYEQYF
TRBV5-1	NA	few	TRBJ1-1	TGCGCCAGCAGCTTTGGGTCCGGGAACACTGAAGCTTTCTTT	CASSFGSGNTEAFF
TRBV18	TRBD2	NA	TRBJ2-3	TGTGCCAGCTCACCTGAAGCGGGAGGGCGTGATACGCAGTATTTT	CASSPEAGGRDTQYF
TRBV30	NA	NA	TRBJ2-7	TGTGCCTGGAGTGTGGGGCTAGCGCCCTACGAGCAGTACTTC	CAWSVGLAPYEQYF
TRBV7-2	NA	many	TRBJ1-5	TGTGCCAGCAGTTTGGAAAGCAATCAGCCCCAGCATTTT	CASSLESNQPQHF
TRBV6-2/TRBV6-3	NA	medium-sized	TRBJ2-7	TGTGCCAGCAGTACGTACCAGGGTAGCACCTACGAGCAGTACTTC	CASSTYQGSTYEQYF
TRBV2	TRBD1	NA	TRBJ1-6	TGTGCCAGCAGAGCACAGGGGGGTCATAATTCACCCCTCCACTTT	CASRAQGGHNSPLHF
TRBV7-2	NA	many	TRBJ2-5	TGTGCCAGCAGCCTTGAGACAGGTTTCCAAGAGACCCAGTACTTC	CASSLETGFQETQYF
TRBV4-1	NA	few	TRBJ1-2	TGCGCCAGCAGCCAAGAGGACCCAGCTAACTATGGCTACACCTTC	CASSQEDPANYGYTF
TRBV5-1	TRBD2	few	TRBJ2-5	TGCGCCAGCAGCTCGGGACTATTGGGAGAAGAGACCCAGTACTTC	CASSSGLLGEETQYF
TRBV13	NA	NA	TRBJ1-4	TGTGCCAGCAGCGCCTCAGATGCAACTAATGAAAAACTGTTTTTT	CASSASDATNEKLFF
TRBV6-2/TRBV6-3	TRBD1	NA	TRBJ2-5	TGTGCCAGCAGTTACTCGGGACAGCGTCAGACCCAGTACTTC	CASSYSGQRQTQYF
TRBV7-2	NA	many	TRBJ2-5	TGTGCCAGCAGCTTAGCGGGGCTGGGCGAGACCCAGTACTTC	CASSLAGLGETQYF
TRBV10-2	NA	NA	TRBJ2-6	TGCGCCAGCAGTGAAATGGGGCCTGGGGCCAACGTCCTGACTTTC	CASSEMGPGANVLTF
TRBV25-1	NA	few	TRBJ2-7	TGTGCCAGCAGTTCAAACCCAGGGATTCTCCCCTACGAGCAGTACTTC	CASSSNPGILPYEQYF